Below, 16 T cell receptor beta chains from the same sample are listed, as sequenced in a study of shared clonotypes between healthy human individuals (dated by TCRdb to between 2020 and 2021). Libraries were made using the immunoSEQ multiplex PCR assay. This is the immuneACCESS table as TCRdb keeps it, with only in-frame sequences that have V and J called. A part of the clones is gone; compared with another copy, unresolved V genes explain less than half, and the rest is unexplained. The sample profile shows some 1 million clones; around 74% of them were found once. 1.4% to 1.5% of the sample is held by the ten biggest clonotypes. Sequencing used memory CD4+ T cells sorted from blood. The cell subset or site label of this sample denotes: CD45RA-negative fraction. The receptors here all came from a man between 18 and 35 years old in good health.

This chain connects TRBV7-2 to TRBJ1-6, with no clear D. Germline CDR1 and CDR2: SGHTA and FQGNSA. CDR3 length: 15 residues. The ends were cut back, 1 base at V and 5 bases at J, with 9 bases in the middle. The CDR3: CASSLDAGDNSPLHF. CDR3 bases: TGTGCCAGCAGCTTAGACGCAGGAGATAATTCACCCCTCCACTTT.

This clone appeared a few times. The J gene is TRBJ2-1, the V gene TRBV18; possible D gene TRBD1, 6 bases. Trimming took 2 bases from V and 7 from J, leaving 15 bases between them. There are 15 residues in the CDR3. Per germline, CDR1 KGHSH and CDR2 LQKENI. DNA for the CDR3: TGTGCCAGCTCACCAGGGGGCACCGAGTTGAATGAGCAGTTCTTC. It specifies CASSPGGTELNEQFF.

This chain connects TRBV12-5 to TRBJ2-5; the match to TRBD1 covers 7 bases. This CDR3 comprises 17 residues. The ends lost 0 bases at V and 1 base at J; junction bases unmatched: 8. CDR1 and CDR2 (germline): LGHNT, FRNRAP. CDR3 residues: CASGLVRGRGIQETQYF. In DNA form, the CDR3 reads TGTGCTAGTGGTTTGGTACGGGGCAGGGGGATCCAAGAGACCCAGTACTTC. Drawing the rest from reference TRBV12-5 and TRBJ2-5, the complete variable domain is DARVTQTPRHKVTEMGQEVTMRCQPILGHNTVFWYRQTMMQGLELLAYFRNRAPLDDSGMPKDRFSAEMPDATLATLKIQPSEPRDSAVYFCASGLVRGRGIQETQYFGPGTRLLVL.

The table lists this clone with a few counts. A much larger clone sits a single nucleotide away, making a read error possible. The same CDR3 can be traced to other DNA sequences in this sample. This chain uses TRBV6-5 with TRBJ1-1; the D gene is possibly TRBD1 (6 bases). CDR1 MNHEY and CDR2 SVGAGI come from the germline V gene. The CDR3 spans 13 residues. The V end lost 4 bases, the J end lost 1 base, and 7 bases lay between the germline ends. In nucleotides, the CDR3 is TGTGCCAGCAGTTTACAGGGGAACACTGAAGCTTTCTTT. This sequence encodes CASSLQGNTEAFF.

The chain joins TRBV6-6 to TRBJ1-2; possibly TRBD1 for D (5 bases). This CDR3 spans 12 amino acids. Trimming left V 3 bases short and J 7 bases short, with 9 bases between. Germline V lookup: CDR1 MNHNY, CDR2 SVGAGI (reference sequence). The CDR3 reads CASSYGGTGYTF. The CDR3, as DNA: TGTGCCAGCAGTTATGGGGGTACTGGCTACACCTTC.

V usage is TRBV4-2 and J usage is TRBJ2-7, with TRBD2 as a possible D gene (5 bases). Trimming took 0 bases from V and 10 from J, leaving 13 bases between them. CDR3 length: 13 amino acids. Germline CDR1 is LGHNA and CDR2 is YNFKEQ. CDR3 sequence reads: CASSQDHYSGQYF. Here the CDR3 DNA reads TGTGCCAGCAGCCAAGACCACTATTCGGGACAGTACTTC.

This chain uses TRBV5-1 with TRBJ2-5, with 12 bases that match TRBD1. There are 17 residues in the CDR3. Germline loops: CDR1 SGHRS, CDR2 YFSETQ. V shed 2 bases, J shed 1 base, and the junction held 6 bases outside the gene matches. The CDR3 region is CASSFGTGGAFQETQYF. The CDR3 bases are TGCGCCAGCAGCTTTGGGACAGGGGGCGCGTTCCAAGAGACCCAGTACTTC.

This chain joins TRBV14 and TRBJ2-7; TRBD1 matches at 9 bases. This CDR3 contains 15 residues. The junction had 9 bases not matched to a gene; V was cut back by 5 bases and J by 4 bases. The V gene's germline CDR1 is SGHDN and CDR2 FVKESK. The CDR3 spells CASSLGQGNLYEQYF. The CDR3 DNA sequence: TGTGCCAGCAGCTTAGGACAGGGGAATTTGTACGAGCAGTACTTC.

This clone was seen only a few times. This chain links TRBV6-5 with TRBJ1-3; D is unclear. CDR3 length: 12 residues. Germline V gene lookup returns CDR1 MNHEY and CDR2 SVGAGI. Trimming removed 5 bases from V and 10 bases from J, with 12 bases in between. Written as DNA, the CDR3 is TGTGCCAGCAGTATCTCTAAAGGAACCATATATTTT. Protein: CASSISKGTIYF.

V and J are TRBV6-1 and TRBJ2-7; D gene unclear. Trimming took off 2 bases at V and 8 bases at J, with 16 bases between the two ends. The CDR3 consists of 14 residues. Germline CDR1 and CDR2: MNHNS and SASEGT. The DNA of the CDR3 is TGTGCCAGCAGTGAAAAGACAAATTCACCAAAGCAGTACTTC. This codes for CASSEKTNSPKQYF.

The sample holds a few counts of this clone. The chain recombines TRBV9 with TRBJ1-1; D is unclear. There are 14 residues in the CDR3. In germline, CDR1 is SGDLS, CDR2 YYNGEE. V was pared by 0 bases and J by 3 bases, with 9 bases between. The CDR3 sequence: CASSVAVRDTEAFF. The CDR3 DNA sequence: TGTGCCAGCAGCGTAGCCGTACGGGACACTGAAGCTTTCTTT. Combining the CDR3 with reference TRBV9 and TRBJ1-1 gives the whole variable domain DSGVTQTPKHLITATGQRVTLRCSPRSGDLSVYWYQQSLDQGLQFLIQYYNGEERAKGNILERFSAQQFPDLHSELNLSSLELGDSALYFCASSVAVRDTEAFFGQGTRLTVV.

The chain carries TRBV5-1 and TRBJ1-2; no clear D gene. Germline V gene lookup returns CDR1 SGHRS and CDR2 YFSETQ. There are 14 residues in the CDR3. V was cut by 3 bases and J by 2 bases, with 11 bases left in between. CDR3 coding DNA: TGCGCCAGCAGCTATCAATCGGAAAACTATGGCTACACCTTC. As protein: CASSYQSENYGYTF.

The genes are TRBV2 and TRBJ1-6; D remains ambiguous. This CDR3 comprises 13 residues. V was clipped by 1 base and J by 9 bases, with 7 bases between them. Germline V gene lookup returns CDR1 SNHLY and CDR2 FYNNEI. For the CDR3, the DNA is TGTGCCAGCAGTGAAGTAGGGTCTTCACCCCTCCACTTT. It codes for CASSEVGSSPLHF.

The chain is built from TRBV4-1 and TRBJ2-5; 7 nucleotides line up with TRBD2. With the DNA end fitting TRBJ2-7 better, the J assignment may be wrong. In germline, CDR1 is MGHRA, CDR2 YSYEKL. CDR3 length: 14 amino acids. The CDR3 reads CASTPGGNSYEQYF. The CDR3 DNA follows: TGCGCCAGCACCCCCGGGGGGAACTCCTACGAGCAGTACTTC.

The chain employs TRBV5-6 and TRBJ1-3, with D tentatively TRBD1 (5 bases). The germline CDR1 and CDR2 sequences are SGHDT and YYEEEE. CDR3 length equals 16 residues. Trimming removed 1 base from V and 0 bases from J, with 11 bases in between. In DNA, the CDR3 is TGTGCCAGCAGCTTGACGGGACCCGGCTCTGGAAACACCATATATTTT. This codes for CASSLTGPGSGNTIYF.

The chain employs TRBV7-3 and TRBJ2-1, with TRBD1 matching 9 bases. The CDR3 consists of 13 residues. CDR1 SGHTA and CDR2 FQGTGA come from the germline V gene. Losses at the gene ends were 8 bases for V and 6 bases for J; bases not matched to a gene: 5. CDR3 bases: TGTGCCAGCGTGGGACAGGGATCCAATGAGCAGTTCTTC. Amino acid sequence: CASVGQGSNEQFF.